A single sample gave rise to the 9 T cell receptor beta chains below, sequenced in a study of T-cell reconstitution after alpha-beta-depleted transplantation in children (dated by TCRdb to 2016 to 2017). The method behind the library was PCR. Sequencing instrument: Illumina HiSeq 2500. To normalize quantification of the TCRbeta repertoire, the TCR libraries were built with molecular barcoding that relied on unique molecular identifiers. The public reads were reprocessed in TCRdb via fastp at Q25 and MiXCR, keeping in-frame beta chains. Rows with one shared CDR3 protein collapse into an entry with the most common genes and DNA. The sample table contains about 600,000 distinct CDR3 sequences; only one count was recorded for roughly a tenth of them. The ten largest clones capture less than 4.5% of the sample. The specimen was PBMCs from the stem cell graft donor, collected from the stem cell graft. Receptor source: a human donor who donated a stem cell graft to a child with acute myeloid leukemia.

Remarks on this clonotype: The junction differs from germline at one of its ends, possibly a read error. V is TRBV5-1 and J is TRBJ2-7; a possible D gene is TRBD2 (5 bases). CDR1 and CDR2 (germline): SGHRS, YFSETQ. This CDR3 has 15 amino acids. The DNA for the CDR3 is TGCGCCAGCCCCCGGCCGTACCGGAGGAACTACAAGCAGTACTTC. It codes for CASPRPYRRNYKQYF.

The table lists this clonotype with a few counts. The chain carries TRBV20-1 and TRBJ2-1; 11 bases map to TRBD2. Germline CDR1 DFQATT, CDR2 SNEGSKA (reference sequence). There are 15 residues in the CDR3. The CDR3 sequence is CSGASSLAGEVEQFF. In DNA, the CDR3 is TGCAGCGGGGCCTCCTCACTAGCGGGAGAGGTTGAGCAGTTCTTC.

The chain couples TRBV3-1 to TRBJ1-4, with D unresolved. Looked up from germline, CDR1 is LGHDT and CDR2 is YNNKEL (reference sequence). This CDR3 contains 18 residues. CDR3 amino acids: CTFSPSTLRSATNEKLFF. CDR3 bases: TGTACCTTCAGCCCATCGACACTTAGGTCTGCAACTAATGAAAAACTGTTTTTT.

This chain joins TRBV5-4 and TRBJ1-6, with a tentative D call TRBD1 (5 bases). CDR1 SGHNT and CDR2 YYREEE come from the germline V gene (reference sequence). CDR3 size: 15 residues. Trimming shortened V by 4 bases and J by 8 bases, and 16 bases separated the two germline ends. The CDR3 spells CASSTFRERDSPLHF. The DNA for the CDR3 is TGTGCCAGCAGCACCTTCAGGGAGAGAGATTCACCCCTCCACTTT.

This clonotype was detected many times. The rearrangement links TRBV20-1 to TRBJ1-1; D is unclear. The CDR3 is 13 residues long. Germline CDR1 reads DFQATT; CDR2 reads SNEGSKA (reference sequence). V lost 0 bases and J 3 bases, leaving 8 bases between the germline ends. CDR3 loop: CSAREYGDTEAFF. In DNA form, the CDR3 reads TGCAGTGCTAGAGAATATGGGGACACTGAAGCTTTCTTT.

CDR3 in DNA: TGTGCCAGCAGTCCCACAAGCCGTGGAGAGACCCAGTACTTC. Its translation: CASSPTSRGETQYF. The chain carries TRBV6-2 or TRBV6-3 and TRBJ2-5; D unclear. The germline gives CDR1 MNHEY, CDR2 SVGEGT. There are 14 residues in the CDR3. V shed 5 bases and J shed 4 bases, with 14 bases lying between them.

This clonotype turned up a few times. The chain links TRBV5-1 to TRBJ1-6; D is unresolved. Germline V gene sequence: CDR1 SGHRS, CDR2 YFSETQ. The CDR3 has 18 residues. Trimming removed 0 bases at V and 0 bases at J, with 13 bases between. CDR3 amino acids: CASSLETGSSSYNSPLHF. The CDR3 region has the DNA TGCGCCAGCAGCTTGGAGACTGGGTCGAGCTCCTATAATTCACCCCTCCACTTT.

This clonotype was detected many times. The rearrangement uses TRBV20-1 and TRBJ2-1; 12 bases align to TRBD2. Germline V gene data show CDR1 as DFQATT and CDR2 as SNEGSKA (reference sequence). V lost 0 bases, J lost 5 bases, and 8 bases stayed unmatched. The CDR3 contains 17 residues. CDR3 in amino acids: CSARDLRLAGAHNEQFF. The CDR3, as DNA: TGCAGTGCTAGAGATCTTAGACTAGCGGGAGCCCACAATGAGCAGTTCTTC.

This clonotype showed up just a few times. The CDR3 region is CASSQDMSSDTQYF. DNA of the CDR3: TGTGCCAGCAGCCAAGATATGTCTTCAGATACGCAGTATTTT. This chain links TRBV4-2 with TRBJ2-3; D not resolved. Germline CDR1 reads LGHNA; CDR2 reads YNFKEQ. V lost 0 bases and J 4 bases, leaving 8 bases between the germline ends. There are 14 residues in the CDR3.